This T cell receptor (beta chain) was recovered during a study of chemoradiotherapy in HPV16-positive cancers. Study-level background: Candidate HPV-specific clones and shared TCR motifs came from two HPV16-positive patients. General study points: Candidate HPV-specific clones and E7-related TCR motifs grew in tumor during treatment. HPV-responsive T-cell expansion during chemoradiotherapy was linked to improved recurrence-free survival in HPV16-positive patients. Only two HPV16-positive patients supplied the functional HPV-specificity definition.

The V and J ends lost 4 bases and 0 bases respectively, with 13 bases between them. The CDR3 runs to 14 residues. Germline CDR1 and CDR2: GTSNPN and SVGIG (reference sequence). Here immunoSEQ multiplex PCR was the method, and the copy in TCRdb shows in-frame clones only, minus some. The profile covers roughly 5,800 clones, with 80% appearing a single time and around 37% taken by the ten largest. On this clone itself: Its target is unknown.

This receptor was obtained from a human donor with HPV-associated anogenital cancer. The chain couples TRBV30 to TRBJ2-7, with D possibly TRBD2 on 5 matching bases. The specimen was collected from a patient who underwent chemoradiotherapy. The CDR3 here is CAWISGRRSYEQYF. The CDR3 bases are TGTGCCTGGATAAGCGGACGGCGCTCCTACGAGCAGTACTTC. The variable domain in full, completed from reference TRBV30 and TRBJ2-7, reads SQTIHQWPATLVQPVGSPLSLECTVEGTSNPNLYWYRQAAGRGLQLLFYSVGIGQISSEVPQNLSASRPQDRQFILSSKKLLLSDSGFYLCAWISGRRSYEQYFGPGTRLTVT.